These 10 T cell receptor beta chains share one sample of origin, sequenced in a study of T-cell memory formation after mild COVID-19. Using its own MiXCR run on the 5' RACE reads, TCRdb lists one record per CDR3 protein. This sample has about 210,000 distinct CDR3 sequences, with 27% found just once. Material: PBMCs or a T cell subset sorted from them (not recorded which). These receptor sequences come from an adult woman who had mild COVID-19 (a few samples of this study predate the infection). Cell type and time point are not known.

This clonotype was seen a handful of times. The CDR3 DNA is TGTGCCAGCAGTCGTTCCTACGGGGATGGCTACACCTTC. Translating it yields CASSRSYGDGYTF. The chain is built from TRBV12-3 or TRBV12-4 and TRBJ1-2, with D unclear. The CDR3 runs 13 residues. V was trimmed by 5 bases and J by 6 bases, leaving 13 bases between them.

V gene TRBV6-5 combines with J gene TRBJ2-7; 7 bases match TRBD2. Trimming removed 6 bases from V and 3 bases from J; junction bases left unmatched: 8. The CDR3 loop spans 14 amino acids. Germline lookup yields CDR1 MNHEY and CDR2 SVGAGI. The CDR3 bases are TGTGCCAGCAGCGCCCGGACTAGAGGCTACGAGCAGTACTTC. Its protein product is CASSARTRGYEQYF.

This clonotype was seen a few times. The chain uses TRBV7-6 and TRBJ2-3, with D perhaps TRBD1 (5 bases). The germline gives CDR1 SGHVS, CDR2 FNYEAQ. Trimming took 5 bases from V and 8 from J, leaving 14 bases between them. This CDR3 has 13 residues. In DNA, the CDR3 is TGTGCCAGCAGCCCCATACAGGCCCCTACGCAGTATTTT. Amino acid sequence: CASSPIQAPTQYF.

This clonotype was counted between two and nine times. The J gene is TRBJ2-3, the V gene TRBV7-9; 15 bases map to TRBD2. V gave up 5 bases and J gave up 0 bases; unmatched junction bases: 6. Looked up from germline, CDR1 is SEHNR and CDR2 is FQNEAQ (reference sequence). The CDR3 is 18 residues long. The CDR3 loop is CASSQPGLAGGSTDTQYF. The CDR3 bases are TGTGCCAGCAGCCAGCCGGGACTAGCGGGAGGAAGCACAGATACGCAGTATTTT. Variable domain in full (rest from reference TRBV7-9 and TRBJ2-3): DTGVSQNPRHKITKRGQNVTFRCDPISEHNRLYWYRQTLGQGPEFLTYFQNEAQLEKSRLLSDRFSAERPKGSFSTLEIQRTEQGDSAMYLCASSQPGLAGGSTDTQYFGPGTRLTVL.

The chain is built from TRBV5-1 and TRBJ2-5; D may be TRBD1 (5 bases). V lost 4 bases and J 5 bases, leaving 18 bases between the germline ends. CDR1 SGHRS and CDR2 YFSETQ come from the germline V gene. The length of the CDR3 is 15 residues. The DNA of the CDR3 is TGCGCCAGCAGCGCAGGGTGGGGTAATCAGGAGACCCAGTACTTC. This translates into CASSAGWGNQETQYF. Filled out from reference TRBV5-1 and TRBJ2-5, the complete variable domain reads KAGVTQTPRYLIKTRGQQVTLSCSPISGHRSVSWYQQTPGQGLQFLFEYFSETQRNKGNFPGRFSGRQFSNSRSEMNVSTLELGDSALYLCASSAGWGNQETQYFGPGTRLLVL.

A word on this clonotype: The junction differs from germline at one of its ends, possibly a read error. The chain joins TRBV4-3 to TRBJ2-7, with D perhaps matching TRBD1 or TRBD2 (5 bases each). CDR3 length: 15 residues. Germline values: CDR1 LGHNA, CDR2 YSLEER. The CDR3 DNA sequence: TGCGCCAGCGGCCAAGATAGGGCAGGGAGCTACGAGCAGTACTTC. It is translated as CASGQDRAGSYEQYF.

The rearrangement uses TRBV7-2 and TRBJ2-7, with D uncertain. Trimming took off 3 bases at V and 7 bases at J, with 10 bases between the two ends. The germline V gene encodes CDR1 SGHTA and CDR2 FQGNSA. The CDR3 loop spans 12 amino acids. The CDR3 region has the DNA TGTGCCAGCAGCTTTGGGCCTGGGGAGCAGTACTTC. Its translation: CASSFGPGEQYF.

There are many counts of this clonotype. The chain uses TRBV11-1 and TRBJ2-5; D gene uncertain. Germline loops: CDR1 SGHAT, CDR2 FQDESV (reference sequence). The CDR3 covers 12 residues. The V and J ends lost 0 bases and 3 bases respectively, with 2 bases between them. The CDR3 protein is CASSLAEETQYF. Here the CDR3 DNA reads TGTGCCAGCAGCTTAGCGGAAGAGACCCAGTACTTC. The whole variable domain, remainder taken from reference TRBV11-1 and TRBJ2-5, is EAEVAQSPRYKITEKSQAVAFWCDPISGHATLYWYRQILGQGPELLVQFQDESVVDDSQLPKDRFSAERLKGVDSTLKIQPAELGDSAMYLCASSLAEETQYFGPGTRLLVL.

This clonotype was counted a few times. This sequence joins TRBV4-2 and TRBJ1-6; D gene uncertain. This CDR3 has 12 residues. CDR1 LGHNA and CDR2 YNFKEQ come from the germline V gene. V gave up 4 bases and J gave up 6 bases, with 4 bases separating them. In nucleotides, the CDR3 is TGTGCCAGCAGCCGCAGTAATTCACCCCTCCACTTT. Amino acids: CASSRSNSPLHF.

The chain joins TRBV20-1 to TRBJ1-2; weak D call: TRBD1 (5 bases). Per germline, CDR1 DFQATT and CDR2 SNEGSKA (reference sequence). This CDR3 is built from 12 residues. V gave up 2 bases and J gave up 8 bases, with 12 bases separating them. CDR3 sequence reads: CSARRQGGGYTF. As DNA, the CDR3 is TGCAGTGCTAGACGGCAGGGTGGCGGCTACACCTTC.